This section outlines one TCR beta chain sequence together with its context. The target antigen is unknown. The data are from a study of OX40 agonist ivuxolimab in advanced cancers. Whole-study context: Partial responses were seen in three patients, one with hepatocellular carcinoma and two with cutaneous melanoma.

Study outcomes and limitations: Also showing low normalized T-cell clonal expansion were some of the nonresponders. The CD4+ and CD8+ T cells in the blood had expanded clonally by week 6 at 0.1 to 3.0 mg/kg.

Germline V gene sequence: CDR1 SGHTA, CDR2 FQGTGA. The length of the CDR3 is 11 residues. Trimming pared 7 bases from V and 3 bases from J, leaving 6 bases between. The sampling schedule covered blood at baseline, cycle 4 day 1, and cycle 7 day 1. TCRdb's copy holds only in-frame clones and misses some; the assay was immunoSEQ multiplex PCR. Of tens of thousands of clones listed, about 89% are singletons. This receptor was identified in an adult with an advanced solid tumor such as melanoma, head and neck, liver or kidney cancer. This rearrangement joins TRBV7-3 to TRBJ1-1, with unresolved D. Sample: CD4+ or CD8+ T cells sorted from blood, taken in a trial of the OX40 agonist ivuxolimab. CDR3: CASTPYTEAFF. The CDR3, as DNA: TGTGCCAGCACCCCGTACACTGAAGCTTTCTTT. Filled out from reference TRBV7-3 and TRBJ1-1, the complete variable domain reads GAGVSQTPSNKVTEKGKYVELRCDPISGHTALYWYRQSLGQGPEFLIYFQGTGAADDSGLPNDRFFAVRPEGSVSTLKIQRTERGDSAVYLCASTPYTEAFFGQGTRLTVV.